Listed here are 32 T cell receptor beta chains from one sample, sequenced in a study of blood T cell repertoires in COVID-19 (dated by TCRdb to 2018 to 2020). Libraries were constructed by the immunoSEQ multiplex PCR assay. Entries here come from immuneACCESS through TCRdb and include only in-frame sequences with V and J called. Some clones fail to appear in such tables; in the studies checked, an unresolved V gene covers under half of the shortfall, and the cause of the remainder is unknown. The sample table contains some 200,000 clones; only one count was recorded for about 86% of them. The leading ten clones occupy approximately 2.6% of the sample. The sample comprised peripheral blood. Every receptor here comes from a human donor with acute or convalescent COVID-19. The donor label of this sample is uncertain.

The CDR3 protein is CASSFQGADTGELFF. The CDR3 DNA sequence: TGCGCCAGCAGCTTCCAGGGGGCCGACACCGGGGAGCTGTTTTTT. The chain carries TRBV5-1 and TRBJ2-2, with 8 positions matching TRBD1. The CDR3 is 15 amino acids. Germline V gene sequence: CDR1 SGHRS, CDR2 YFSETQ. The V gene end was trimmed by 2 bases and the J gene end by 3 bases; junction bases not matched to a gene: 3.

This chain connects TRBV5-1 to TRBJ1-2, with 7 bases matching TRBD1. This CDR3 contains 14 residues. V lost 0 bases and J lost 8; bases outside the gene matches: 7. Per the germline V gene, CDR1 is SGHRS and CDR2 is YFSETQ. DNA for the CDR3: TGCGCCAGCAGCTTGGAGGTAGGGGGCCGAGGCTACACCTTC. It is translated as CASSLEVGGRGYTF.

The J gene is TRBJ2-3, the V gene TRBV3-1 (or the pseudogene TRBV3-2), with D possibly matching TRBD2 (5 bases). Deletions cut 3 bases from V and 13 bases from J, with 17 bases between. CDR1 is LGHDT, CDR2 YNNKEL, per germline (reference sequence). The CDR3 is 13 amino acids. The CDR3 coding sequence is TGTGCCAGCAGCCACAGAGGGAATGAGGAGGAGTATTTT. It is translated as CASSHRGNEEEYF.

As to this clone: Other nucleotide sequences in the sample specify the same CDR3. The chain is built from TRBV20-1 and TRBJ2-5, with D tentatively TRBD2 (6 bases). CDR1 DFQATT and CDR2 SNEGSKA come from the germline V gene (reference sequence). Deletions cut 6 bases from V and 5 bases from J, with 10 bases between. The CDR3 has 11 residues. DNA for the CDR3: TGCAGTGCCAAACGGGGGGAGACCCAGTACTTC. Translating gives CSAKRGETQYF.

The rearrangement links TRBV5-1 to TRBJ2-2; 11 bases are a match to TRBD2. Germline V CDR1 and CDR2: SGHRS, YFSETQ. The CDR3 has 17 amino acids. Trimming removed 3 bases from V and 6 bases from J; junction bases left unmatched: 10. CDR3 protein: CASSSLAGAGSAGELFF. Written as DNA, the CDR3 is TGCGCCAGCAGCTCACTAGCGGGGGCTGGGAGTGCCGGGGAGCTGTTTTTT.

In this sample, this clone turned up a few times. The rearrangement uses TRBV1 and TRBJ1-4; the D segment call TRBD1 is taken from the table without a DNA check. TRBV1 is marked as a pseudogene. This CDR3 has 15 amino acids. The CDR3 DNA sequence: TGCACCAGCAGCCACCAACAGGGTAGGAAGGAAAAACTGTTTTTT. Its translation: CTSSHQQGRKEKLFF.

The CDR3 protein is CASSLNPSGTASGNTIYF. CDR3 sequence (DNA): TGCGCCAGCAGCTTGAACCCTAGCGGGACGGCCTCTGGAAACACCATATATTTT. The rearrangement links TRBV5-1 to TRBJ1-3; D perhaps matches TRBD1 (5 bases). The CDR3 length is 18 residues. Germline lookup yields CDR1 SGHRS and CDR2 YFSETQ. Trimming stripped 1 base from V and 0 bases from J, with 17 bases between.

V is TRBV28 and J is TRBJ1-1; 9 nucleotides line up with TRBD1. V gave up 7 bases and J gave up 4 bases; unmatched junction bases: 4. The germline CDR1 and CDR2 sequences are MDHEN and SYDVKM. The CDR3 sequence is 13 residues long. The CDR3 coding sequence is TGTGCCAGCACCAGACAGGGGGGCACTGAAGCTTTCTTT. It encodes CASTRQGGTEAFF.

Points on this clone: Other DNA variants within this sample encode the same CDR3. V is TRBV29-1 and J is TRBJ1-2; D gene ambiguous. CDR1 SQVTM and CDR2 ANQGSEA come from the germline V gene. This CDR3 has 12 residues. With 3 bases removed from V and 0 bases from J, the gap between germline ends came to 5 bases. The CDR3 DNA reads as TGCAGCGTTGACACAGCTAACTATGGCTACACCTTC. It translates to CSVDTANYGYTF.

The chain joins TRBV9 to TRBJ2-2; the match to TRBD2 covers 7 bases. This CDR3 is 15 amino acids long. J was trimmed by 4 bases and V by 0 bases; bases with no gene match: 3. Germline-derived CDR1 and CDR2 are SGDLS and YYNGEE. CDR3 sequence (DNA): TGTGCCAGCAGCGTAGGGGGAGGGTTCACCGGGGAGCTGTTTTTT. This encodes CASSVGGGFTGELFF.

The gene calls are TRBV11-3 and TRBJ2-3, with 12 bases matching TRBD2. Germline CDR1 SGHNT, CDR2 YENEEA. The CDR3 contains 15 residues. J gave up 8 bases and V 6 bases, and 9 bases lay outside the gene matches. Written as DNA, the CDR3 is TGTGCCAGCAGTGATACTAGCGGGAGGATGGGTACGCAGTATTTT. This gives the protein CASSDTSGRMGTQYF. The whole variable domain, remainder taken from reference TRBV11-3 and TRBJ2-3, is EAGVVQSPRYKIIEKKQPVAFWCNPISGHNTLYWYLQNLGQGPELLIRYENEEAVDDSQLPKDRFSAERLKGVDSTLKIQPAELGDSAVYLCASSDTSGRMGTQYFGPGTRLTVL.

The rearrangement joins TRBV28 to TRBJ1-4; 9 bases match TRBD1. V shed 6 bases and J 6 bases; nucleotides not matched to a gene: 2. The CDR3 totals 13 residues. Germline V gene lookup returns CDR1 MDHEN and CDR2 SYDVKM. DNA for the CDR3: TGTGCCAGCAGGGGACAGGGTTATGAAAAACTGTTTTTT. Its protein is CASRGQGYEKLFF.

The sample holds one count of this clone. The J gene is TRBJ1-2, the V gene TRBV12-3 or TRBV12-4; possible D gene TRBD1, 6 bases. The CDR3 has 12 residues. Trimming left V 4 bases short and J 7 bases short, with 10 bases between. Here the CDR3 DNA reads TGTGCCAGCAGTTACAGGGAAGGTGGCTACACCTTC. Translating it yields CASSYREGGYTF.

This sequence joins TRBV25-1 and TRBJ2-3; D ambiguous. The germline CDR1 and CDR2 sequences are MGHDK and SYGVNS. Trimming stripped 7 bases from V and 8 bases from J, with 16 bases between. The CDR3 is 13 amino acids. CDR3 nucleotides: TGTGCCAGCATAAAAGGAATGAGCGCTACGCAGTATTTT. Translating gives CASIKGMSATQYF.

This chain links TRBV9 with TRBJ1-4; the match to TRBD1 covers 9 bases. The CDR3 runs to 18 residues. Germline V gene data show CDR1 as SGDLS and CDR2 as YYNGEE. V was pared by 4 bases and J by 2 bases, with 12 bases of the junction left unmatched. Here the CDR3 reads CASSSSPPGTGTNEKLFF. CDR3 bases: TGTGCCAGCAGCTCATCACCCCCCGGGACAGGGACTAATGAAAAACTGTTTTTT.

In this sample, this clone turned up once. V is TRBV7-3 and J is TRBJ2-2; 8 bases align to TRBD1. Germline loops: CDR1 SGHTA, CDR2 FQGTGA. This CDR3 is 15 amino acids long. V shed 1 base, J shed 6 bases, and the junction held 4 bases outside the gene matches. CDR3 loop: CASSLIGQGSGELFF. The CDR3 coding sequence is TGTGCCAGCAGCTTAATAGGACAGGGCTCCGGGGAGCTGTTTTTT. Full variable domain (outside the CDR3, taken from reference TRBV7-3 and TRBJ2-2): GAGVSQTPSNKVTEKGKYVELRCDPISGHTALYWYRQSLGQGPEFLIYFQGTGAADDSGLPNDRFFAVRPEGSVSTLKIQRTERGDSAVYLCASSLIGQGSGELFFGEGSRLTVL.

This clone was counted only a few times. J is TRBJ1-2 and V is TRBV5-4; D may be TRBD1 (5 bases). This CDR3 comprises 14 residues. V lost 4 bases and J lost 8, with 18 bases in between. Germline V CDR1 and CDR2: SGHNT, YYREEE (reference sequence). CDR3 protein: CASSRFSVRGGYTF. CDR3 DNA: TGTGCCAGCAGCCGGTTTTCCGTTAGGGGAGGCTACACCTTC.

The genes are TRBV6-5 and TRBJ2-7; TRBD1 matches at 8 bases. The CDR3 has 14 amino acids. Germline V gives CDR1 MNHEY, CDR2 SVGAGI. The V and J ends lost 6 bases and 2 bases, in that order; junction bases with no gene match: 6. CDR3 region: CASSQGAPAYEQYF. The CDR3, as DNA: TGTGCCAGCAGCCAGGGGGCCCCGGCCTACGAGCAGTACTTC.

The gene calls are TRBV11-2 and TRBJ2-5; 9 nucleotides line up with TRBD2. Germline CDR1 is SGHAT and CDR2 is FQNNGV. The length of the CDR3 is 16 residues. V lost 7 bases and J lost 3; bases outside the gene matches: 12. CDR3 protein: CASTTSELAGKETQYF. The CDR3 DNA sequence: TGTGCCAGCACCACCTCTGAGCTAGCGGGGAAAGAGACCCAGTACTTC.

The gene calls are TRBV9 and TRBJ2-1; perhaps TRBD2 as D (6 bases). The length of the CDR3 is 16 residues. From germline, CDR1 is SGDLS and CDR2 YYNGEE. Trimming removed 3 bases at V and 1 base at J, with 14 bases between. The DNA of the CDR3 is TGTGCCAGCAGCGGGAGGGCCTTTGGATCCTACAATGAGCAGTTCTTC. This translates into CASSGRAFGSYNEQFF.

The genes are TRBV21-1 and TRBJ2-3; TRBD2, the D gene given by the table, was not confirmed from the DNA. TRBV21-1 is a documented pseudogene. The CDR3 consists of 18 residues. The CDR3 DNA sequence: TGTGCCAGCAATGGGACTAGCGGGAGGGCCCGGGGCACAGATACGCAGTATTTT. Translation gives CASNGTSGRARGTDTQYF.

V usage is TRBV5-1 and J usage is TRBJ2-3; perhaps TRBD2 as D (6 bases). Germline V gives CDR1 SGHRS, CDR2 YFSETQ. Trimming took off 1 base at V and 0 bases at J, with 15 bases between the two ends. The length of the CDR3 is 17 residues. Here the CDR3 DNA reads TGCGCCAGCAGCTTGCGAGGCGGGACGACTAGCACAGATACGCAGTATTTT. This sequence encodes CASSLRGGTTSTDTQYF.

CDR3 DNA: TGTGCCAGCAGTTTATCGCCATATCGGGGCACTGAAGCTTTCTTT. It encodes CASSLSPYRGTEAFF. This sequence joins TRBV27 and TRBJ1-1; D unresolved. CDR1 is MNHEY, CDR2 SMNVEV, per germline (reference sequence). There are 15 residues in the CDR3. Between the trimmed V and J ends, which lost 0 bases and 4 bases, there was a span of 12 bases.

This rearrangement joins TRBV4-2 to TRBJ1-1; 9 nucleotides line up with TRBD1. V lost 4 bases to trimming and J lost 3 bases; unmatched junction nucleotides: 9. This CDR3 contains 16 residues. Germline-derived CDR1 and CDR2 are LGHNA and YNFKEQ. This CDR3 is CASSLGTGQGYTEAFF. As DNA, the CDR3 is TGTGCCAGCAGCCTTGGGACAGGGCAAGGGTACACTGAAGCTTTCTTT.

This clone was found a few times. The sample holds other DNA sequences that translate to the same CDR3. The V call is TRBV5-1, the J call TRBJ2-5, with D possibly TRBD1 on 5 matching bases. Per germline, CDR1 SGHRS and CDR2 YFSETQ. CDR3 size: 14 residues. Trimming removed 0 bases from V and 4 bases from J, with 10 bases in between. The CDR3 nucleotides read TGCGCCAGCAGCTTGGGGGCAGGGCGAGAGACCCAGTACTTC. Encoded protein: CASSLGAGRETQYF.

The chain links TRBV7-9 to TRBJ2-3, with D maybe TRBD1 (6 bases). Germline CDR1 and CDR2: SEHNR and FQNEAQ (reference sequence). Trimming shortened V by 5 bases and J by 6 bases, and 15 bases separated the two germline ends. CDR3 size: 14 residues. The CDR3 DNA reads TGTGCCAGCAGCGTGGGACACCCCCTGGATACGCAGTATTTT. Its translation: CASSVGHPLDTQYF. Together with reference TRBV7-9 and TRBJ2-3, the CDR3 gives the full variable domain: DTGVSQNPRHKITKRGQNVTFRCDPISEHNRLYWYRQTLGQGPEFLTYFQNEAQLEKSRLLSDRFSAERPKGSFSTLEIQRTEQGDSAMYLCASSVGHPLDTQYFGPGTRLTVL.

The chain joins TRBV9 to TRBJ2-1, with TRBD2 matching over 13 bases. The germline V gene encodes CDR1 SGDLS and CDR2 YYNGEE. J gave up 8 bases and V 3 bases, and 11 bases lay outside the gene matches. The CDR3 runs to 17 residues. The CDR3 loop is CASSAPGLAGPIDEQFF. DNA for the CDR3: TGTGCCAGCAGCGCCCCGGGACTAGCGGGACCCATCGATGAGCAGTTCTTC.

The chain employs TRBV2 and TRBJ2-2; TRBD2 is a possible D gene (5 bases). V was pared by 3 bases and J by 8 bases, with 13 bases between. Germline loops: CDR1 SNHLY, CDR2 FYNNEI. The CDR3 covers 14 residues. As DNA, the CDR3 is TGTGCCAGCAGTGAGACTACCGTTGGGGGGGAGCTGTTTTTT. It specifies CASSETTVGGELFF.

The chain joins TRBV6-5 to TRBJ1-5; 10 bases line up with TRBD1. The CDR3 consists of 14 residues. From germline, CDR1 is MNHEY and CDR2 SVGAGI. J gave up 6 bases and V 6 bases, and 5 bases lay outside the gene matches. CDR3 coding DNA: TGTGCCAGCAGCGGGACAGGGGTACCTCAGCCCCAGCATTTT. Protein product: CASSGTGVPQPQHF.

The CDR3 nucleotides are TGTGCCAGCAGCTCGGGTACATATCCCCTCTCCTACGAGCAGTACTTC. This gives the protein CASSSGTYPLSYEQYF. The rearrangement uses TRBV5-6 and TRBJ2-7; D not resolved. Germline V gene lookup returns CDR1 SGHDT and CDR2 YYEEEE. V was pared by 3 bases and J by 0 bases, with 16 bases between. The CDR3 has 16 amino acids.

This rearrangement joins TRBV19 to TRBJ2-1; 10 nucleotides line up with TRBD1. Germline CDR1 and CDR2: LNHDA and SQIVND (reference sequence). With V trimmed by 7 bases and J by 3 bases, 3 bases remained unmatched. The length of the CDR3 is 14 residues. In DNA form, the CDR3 reads TGTGCCAGTAATGGGGACAGGGGCTACAATGAGCAGTTCTTC. Its protein product is CASNGDRGYNEQFF.

V is TRBV11-2 and J is TRBJ2-1; 9 nucleotides agree with TRBD2. The trim removed 1 base at V and 9 bases at J, leaving 7 bases unmatched. CDR1 is SGHAT, CDR2 FQNNGV, per germline. The CDR3 is made up of 15 amino acids. This CDR3 is CASSLVPSGVGEQFF. In DNA, the CDR3 is TGTGCCAGCAGCTTAGTCCCTAGCGGGGTGGGTGAGCAGTTCTTC.